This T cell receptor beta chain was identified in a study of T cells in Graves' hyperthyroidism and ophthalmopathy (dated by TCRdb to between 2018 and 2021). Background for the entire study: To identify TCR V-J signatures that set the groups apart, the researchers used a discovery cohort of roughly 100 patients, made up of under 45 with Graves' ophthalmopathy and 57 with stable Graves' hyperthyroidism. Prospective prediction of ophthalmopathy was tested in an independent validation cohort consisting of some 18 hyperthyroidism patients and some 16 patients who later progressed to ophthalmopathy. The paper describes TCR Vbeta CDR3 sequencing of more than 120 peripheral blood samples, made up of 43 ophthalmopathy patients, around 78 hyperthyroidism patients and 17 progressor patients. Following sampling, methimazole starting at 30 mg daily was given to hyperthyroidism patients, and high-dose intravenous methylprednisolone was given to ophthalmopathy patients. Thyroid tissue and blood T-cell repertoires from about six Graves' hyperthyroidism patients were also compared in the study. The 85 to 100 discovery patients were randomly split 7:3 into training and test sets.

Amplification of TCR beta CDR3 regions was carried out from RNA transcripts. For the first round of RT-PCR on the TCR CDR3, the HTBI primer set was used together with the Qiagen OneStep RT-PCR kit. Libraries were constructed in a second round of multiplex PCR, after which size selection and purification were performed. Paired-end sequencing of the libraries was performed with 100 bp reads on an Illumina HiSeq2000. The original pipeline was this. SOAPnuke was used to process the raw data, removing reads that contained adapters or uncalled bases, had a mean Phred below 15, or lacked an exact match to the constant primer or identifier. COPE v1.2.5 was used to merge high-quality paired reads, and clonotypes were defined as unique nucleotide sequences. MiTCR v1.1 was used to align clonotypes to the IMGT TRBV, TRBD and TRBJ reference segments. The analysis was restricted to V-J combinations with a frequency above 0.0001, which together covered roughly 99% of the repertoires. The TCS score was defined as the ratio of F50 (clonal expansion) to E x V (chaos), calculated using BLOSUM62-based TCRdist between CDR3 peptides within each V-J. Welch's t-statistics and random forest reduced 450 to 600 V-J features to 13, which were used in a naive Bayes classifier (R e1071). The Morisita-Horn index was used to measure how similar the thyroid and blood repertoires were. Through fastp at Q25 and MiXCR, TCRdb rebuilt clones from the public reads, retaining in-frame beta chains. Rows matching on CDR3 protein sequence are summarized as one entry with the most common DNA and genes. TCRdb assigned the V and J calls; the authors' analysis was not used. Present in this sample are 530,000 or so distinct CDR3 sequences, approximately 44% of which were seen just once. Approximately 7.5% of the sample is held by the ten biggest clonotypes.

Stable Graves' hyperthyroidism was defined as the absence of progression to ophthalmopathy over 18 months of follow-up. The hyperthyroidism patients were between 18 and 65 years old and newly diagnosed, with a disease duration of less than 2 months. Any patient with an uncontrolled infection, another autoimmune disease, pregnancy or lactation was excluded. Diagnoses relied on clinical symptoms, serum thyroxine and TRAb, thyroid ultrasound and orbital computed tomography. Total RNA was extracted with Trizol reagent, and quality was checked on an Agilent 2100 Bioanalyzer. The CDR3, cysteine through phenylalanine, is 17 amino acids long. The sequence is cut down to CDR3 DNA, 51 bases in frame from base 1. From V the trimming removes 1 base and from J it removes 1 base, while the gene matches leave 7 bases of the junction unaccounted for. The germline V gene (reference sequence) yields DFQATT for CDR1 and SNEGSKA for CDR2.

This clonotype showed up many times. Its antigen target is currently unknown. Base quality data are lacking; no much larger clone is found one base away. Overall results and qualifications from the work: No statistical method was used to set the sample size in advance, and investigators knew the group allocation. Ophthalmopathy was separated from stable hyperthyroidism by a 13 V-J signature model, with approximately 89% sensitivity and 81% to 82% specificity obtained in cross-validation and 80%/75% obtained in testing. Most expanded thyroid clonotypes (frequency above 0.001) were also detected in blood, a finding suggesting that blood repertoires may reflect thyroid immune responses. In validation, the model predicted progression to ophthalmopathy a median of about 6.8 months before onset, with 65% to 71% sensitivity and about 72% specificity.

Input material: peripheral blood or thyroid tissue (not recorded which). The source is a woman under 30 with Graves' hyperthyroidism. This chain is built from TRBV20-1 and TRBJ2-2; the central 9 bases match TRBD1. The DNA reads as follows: TGCAGTGCTAGAGGGTGGGGGACAGGGATGAACACCGGGGAGCTGTTTTTT. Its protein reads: CSARGWGTGMNTGELFF.